Listed below are T cell receptor beta chains from one sample, sequenced in a study of technical replicates of blood from a few donors. The repertoire was sequenced with immunoSEQ multiplex PCR; TCRdb's copy has only in-frame clones and lacks some. This sample has tens of thousands of clones; 90% to 95% occur once, and the top ten carry approximately 4.4%. The specimen sequenced was PBMCs. Receptors were obtained from a human donor in good health. Some clones in this sample may be carry-over from other donors' samples. Each CDR3 is given with its conserved first and last residue. D genes are given only for firm matches. The size field is filled for only some rows; it gives once, few, many or a size class.

TRBD2 TRBJ2-7 . TRBV6-5 TGTGCCAGCAGCCCCTATGCGGGAGAGTACGAGCAGTACTTC CASSPYAGEYEQYF
TRBD2 TRBJ2-1 few TRBV4-2 TGTGCCAGCAGCCAAGAAACGAGACTAGCGGGACTAAATGAGCAGTTCTTC CASSQETRLAGLNEQFF
TRBD2 TRBJ2-2 . TRBV7-3 TGTGCCAGCAGCCCAGGTAGCGGGGCGAACACCGGGGAGCTGTTTTTT CASSPGSGANTGELFF
. TRBJ1-3 . TRBV4-3 TGCGCCAGCAGCCAAGAATCCGAGGGCCCGGGAAACACCATATATTTT CASSQESEGPGNTIYF
TRBD1 TRBJ1-6 . TRBV30 TGTGCCTGGAGTGCAGGGACAGCCGGTTCACCCCTCCACTTT CAWSAGTAGSPLHF
. TRBJ2-7 . TRBV9 TGTGCCAGCAGCTTACTATGGACCGACTATTTCTCCTACGAGCAGTACTTC CASSLLWTDYFSYEQYF
. TRBJ1-2 . TRBV6-5 TGTGCCAGCAGTTACAGGTCCATGGAGGCCGGCTACACCTTC CASSYRSMEAGYTF
TRBD2 TRBJ2-7 . TRBV29-1 TGCAGCGCCGGGGGGGGCAGCGGCGAGCAGTACTTC CSAGGGSGEQYF
. TRBJ2-5 . TRBV11-2 TGTGCCAGCAGCTTATGGCGGCAAGAGACCCAGTACTTC CASSLWRQETQYF
TRBD2 TRBJ2-7 . TRBV7-9 TGTGCCAGCAGCCCACGGACTAGCGGGAGCGCCTACGAGCAGTACTTC CASSPRTSGSAYEQYF
. TRBJ2-2 . TRBV6-1 TGTGCCAGCAGTGAACTGTCTAGAAGCACCGGGGAGCTGTTTTTT CASSELSRSTGELFF
TRBD2 TRBJ2-4 . TRBV30 TGTGCCTGTACGCCAGCGGGAGATAACATTCAGTACTTC CACTPAGDNIQYF
TRBD1 TRBJ1-4 . TRBV15 TGTGCCACCAGCATCCTAGGACAGGGGGCGGGTGAAAAACTGTTTTTT CATSILGQGAGEKLFF
TRBD1 TRBJ1-1 once TRBV10-3 TGTGCCATCAGTGGTAGGGCAGGGGGGACTGAAGCTTTCTTT CAISGRAGGTEAFF
TRBD1 TRBJ2-1 . TRBV7-3 TGTGCCAGCAGCCCAGGCTGGACAGGGTCTGGTAGGTGGAACAATGAGCAGTTCTTC CASSPGWTGSGRWNNEQFF
. TRBJ2-7 . TRBV20-1 TGCAGTGCACCATTACTCCACGAGCAGTACTTC CSAPLLHEQYF
. TRBJ1-5 . TRBV19 TGTGCCAGTAGTATAAGGCAGGGCGATCAGCCCCAGCATTTT CASSIRQGDQPQHF
. TRBJ1-5 once TRBV20-1 TGCAGTGCTAGATTGGGGGAGGCCCAGCATTTT CSARLGEAQHF
TRBD2 TRBJ2-5 few TRBV6-5 TGTGCCAGCAGCCTCGGCGGGGGGCAAGAGACCCAGTACTTC CASSLGGGQETQYF
TRBD2 TRBJ2-1 . TRBV5-1 TGCGCCAGCAGCACGACTAGCGGGGGGGCCGATAATGAGCAGTTCTTC CASSTTSGGADNEQFF
TRBD1 TRBJ2-2 . TRBV7-8 TGTGCCAGCAGCTTAATGAGGGGGCAGAACACCGGGGAGCTGTTTTTT CASSLMRGQNTGELFF
. TRBJ1-2 . TRBV6-5 TGTGCCAGCAGCTCCCCGACAGGCGCTAACTATGGCTACACCTTC CASSSPTGANYGYTF
TRBD1 TRBJ2-6 . TRBV30 TGTGCCTGGATGGGGACAGGGGGCGCTGGGGCCAACGTCCTGACTTTC CAWMGTGGAGANVLTF
. TRBJ2-2 . TRBV7-8 TGTGCCAGCAGCTATAACCCCAGGAACACCGGGGAGCTGTTTTTT CASSYNPRNTGELFF
TRBD2 TRBJ2-7 once TRBV5-1 TGCGCCAGCAGCCCCGACGGGGGGACCTACGAGCAGTACTTC CASSPDGGTYEQYF
TRBD1 TRBJ1-5 . TRBV19 TGTGCCACCCAGGACAGGGGAGTAAGGAATCAGCCCCAGCATTTT CATQDRGVRNQPQHF
TRBD1 TRBJ1-1 . TRBV4-2 TGTGCCACCCGAGCAGGGGGCGGGGACAGGGGGCTCGGGACTGAAGCTTTCTTT CATRAGGGDRGLGTEAFF
. TRBJ1-6 . TRBV5-6 TGTGCCAGCAGCTTGGCTGGCAGGCCAAATTCACCCCTCCACTTT CASSLAGRPNSPLHF